This entry describes one T cell receptor (beta chain). These data are taken from a study of human thymus T cells. In corrective heart surgery, resections were taken, and these provided the thymus tissue. Measured with immunoSEQ multiplex PCR; TCRdb has only the in-frame clones, and not every one. Altogether about 78,000 clones are present, 95% to 98% being singletons, with the ten largest covering approximately 0.03%. Per germline, CDR1 MGHRA and CDR2 YSYEKL. V lost 2 bases and J lost 0; bases outside the gene matches: 13. The length of the CDR3 is 20 residues. The sequencing sample was made of thymus tissue. The genes are TRBV4-1 and TRBJ2-2; 9 bases fit TRBD1. This sequence was found in a boy younger than two with a congenital heart defect but otherwise immunologically healthy. The CDR3 reads CASSQLQGASTSANTGELFF. CDR3 coding DNA: TGCGCCAGCAGCCAACTACAGGGGGCCAGTACTTCTGCGAACACCGGGGAGCTGTTTTTT.